This TCR beta chain emerged from a study of blood T cell repertoires in COVID-19. Whole-study context: COVID-19 samples, acute and convalescent, were from the United States, Italy and Spain. Sample material is recorded as cDNA or gDNA derived from T cells, B-cell-depleted T cells, or PBMCs.

This clone was observed a few times. The data were produced by immunoSEQ multiplex PCR, yet TCRdb's version contains in-frame clones alone and is incomplete. Of 100,000 to 120,000 clones listed, approximately 67% are singletons. This CDR3 region has 17 residues. Deletions cut 5 bases from V and 0 bases from J, with 18 bases between. Germline V CDR1 and CDR2: LNHDA, SQIVND (reference sequence). The rearrangement joins TRBV19 to TRBJ2-3, with D possibly being TRBD1 (6 bases). Sample: peripheral blood. The receptor was derived from a woman aged 60-70 years with acute or convalescent COVID-19. CDR3 protein: CASSLSGAGTSTDTQYF. The CDR3, as DNA: TGTGCCAGTAGTTTATCAGGGGCGGGCACTAGCACAGATACGCAGTATTTT.